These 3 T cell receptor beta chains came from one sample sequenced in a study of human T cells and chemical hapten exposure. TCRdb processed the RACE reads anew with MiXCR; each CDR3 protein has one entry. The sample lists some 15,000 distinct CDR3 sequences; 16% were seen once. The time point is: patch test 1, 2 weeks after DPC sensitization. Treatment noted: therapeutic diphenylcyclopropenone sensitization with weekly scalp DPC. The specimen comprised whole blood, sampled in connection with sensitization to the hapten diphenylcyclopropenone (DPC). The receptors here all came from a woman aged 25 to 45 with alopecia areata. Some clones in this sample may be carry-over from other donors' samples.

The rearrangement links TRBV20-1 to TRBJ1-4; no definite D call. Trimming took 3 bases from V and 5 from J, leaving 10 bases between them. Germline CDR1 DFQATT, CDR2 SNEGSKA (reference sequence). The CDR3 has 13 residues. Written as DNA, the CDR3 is TGCAGTGCTAGCCGGACGGAAAATGAAAAACTGTTTTTT. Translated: CSASRTENEKLFF.

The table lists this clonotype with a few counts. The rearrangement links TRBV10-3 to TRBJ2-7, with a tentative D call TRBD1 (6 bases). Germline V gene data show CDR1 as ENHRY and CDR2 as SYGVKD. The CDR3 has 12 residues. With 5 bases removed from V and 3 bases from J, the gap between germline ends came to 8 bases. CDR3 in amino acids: CAISWTDYEQYF. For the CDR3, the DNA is TGTGCCATCAGTTGGACAGACTACGAGCAGTACTTC.

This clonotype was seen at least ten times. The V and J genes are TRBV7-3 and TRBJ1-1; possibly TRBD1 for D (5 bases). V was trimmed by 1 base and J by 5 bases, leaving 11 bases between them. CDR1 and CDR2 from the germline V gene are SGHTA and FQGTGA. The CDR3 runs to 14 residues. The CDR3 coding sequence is TGTGCCAGCAGCTTAAGAGGGGCTGAGACTGAAGCTTTCTTT. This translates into CASSLRGAETEAFF.